This TCR beta chain was sequenced in a study of blood T cell repertoires in COVID-19. Some clones are missing from TCRdb's copy, which holds only in-frame ones; the method was immunoSEQ multiplex PCR. The table shows roughly 260,000 clones, with around nine tenths occurring only once. The CDR3 has 17 amino acids. This clone has only one observation. The chain uses TRBV21-1 and TRBJ2-3; the D call of TRBD1 is as the table states it, not checked on the DNA. TRBV21-1 is designated a pseudogene. This receptor was obtained from a woman aged 25 to 39 with COVID-19, enrolled during active disease. Sequenced input: peripheral blood. The CDR3 nucleotides read TGTGCCAGCATCCCTTTGACAGGGGCCGGGGTGAGGAGAGTGCAGTATTTT. Translation: CASIPLTGAGVRRVQYF.